The T cell receptor (beta chain) described here comes from a study of blood T cell repertoires in COVID-19. For the study at large: Researchers got acute and convalescent COVID-19 samples from the United States, Italy and Spain. In each case, the material was cDNA or gDNA derived from T cells, B-cell-depleted T cells, or PBMCs.

The CDR3 is 12 amino acids. Germline assignment: CDR1 MRHNA and CDR2 SNTAGT. V dropped 6 bases and J dropped 6 bases, with 10 bases sitting between them. Original analysis: Cell counts per sample came from amplifying reference gene primers. TCRdb keeps only in-frame clones here, not all; method: immunoSEQ multiplex PCR. The DNA was the basis for D and trimming; V, J and clone size are from that table. Among around 260,000 clones, around 83% were seen once, and the ten largest hold 3.5% to 4%. The chain recombines TRBV6-4 with TRBJ2-3; the D is unclear. The sequenced sample was peripheral blood. This sequence was found in a man younger than 35 with active or convalescent COVID-19. The CDR3 DNA reads TGTGCCAGCAGATCCCAGTCTGATACGCAGTATTTT. This codes for CASRSQSDTQYF.